This is a list of T cell receptor beta chains from one sample in a study of blood T cells in healthy people across ages. TCRdb reprocessed the 5' RACE reads with MiXCR, giving one entry per CDR3 protein. Here the sample spans around 900,000 distinct CDR3 sequences, under 30% being singletons. The specimen sequenced was blood. These receptors originate from a woman at least 80 years old in good health. The CDR3 runs from the conserved cysteine through the conserved F or W. Each record gives: clone size, J gene, V gene, CDR3 protein. Only some rows state a clone size, as once, few, many or a class for expanded clones.

abundance: -; j_gene: TRBJ2-5; v_gene: TRBV15; CDR3aa: CATSARDFQETQYF
abundance: -; j_gene: TRBJ1-6; v_gene: TRBV19; CDR3aa: CASSPGLQTSRDYNSPLHF
abundance: many; j_gene: TRBJ2-4; v_gene: TRBV6-6; CDR3aa: CASSGLAGDNKNIQYF
abundance: -; j_gene: TRBJ1-5; v_gene: TRBV10-3; CDR3aa: CAINAGLLQNQPQHF
abundance: many; j_gene: TRBJ2-7; v_gene: TRBV29-1; CDR3aa: CSAGTGGVYEQYF
abundance: few; j_gene: TRBJ2-7; v_gene: TRBV6-2/TRBV6-3; CDR3aa: CASSYMLAFRDEQYF
abundance: many; j_gene: TRBJ2-1; v_gene: TRBV20-1; CDR3aa: CSAAEGLYNEQFF
abundance: -; j_gene: TRBJ2-5; v_gene: TRBV28; CDR3aa: CASRETLAGGMLKQYF
abundance: -; j_gene: TRBJ2-3; v_gene: TRBV6-6; CDR3aa: CASRGGGSTDTQYF
abundance: few; j_gene: TRBJ2-3; v_gene: TRBV20-1; CDR3aa: CSAGRGLAIQDTQYF
abundance: -; j_gene: TRBJ1-2; v_gene: TRBV7-9; CDR3aa: CAYLNTNPLGYGYTF
abundance: -; j_gene: TRBJ1-5; v_gene: TRBV5-5; CDR3aa: CASFTGSNQPQHF
abundance: few; j_gene: TRBJ2-2; v_gene: TRBV6-2/TRBV6-3; CDR3aa: CASKPSTPGELFF
abundance: -; j_gene: TRBJ2-7; v_gene: TRBV20-1; CDR3aa: CSAPTSPYDEQYF
abundance: few; j_gene: TRBJ1-1; v_gene: TRBV11-2; CDR3aa: CASSLEGIFSTEAFF
abundance: many; j_gene: TRBJ2-7; v_gene: TRBV20-1; CDR3aa: CSARDSRLAGNEQYF
abundance: few; j_gene: TRBJ2-5; v_gene: TRBV14; CDR3aa: CASSRGPSPAQYF
abundance: once; j_gene: TRBJ2-5; v_gene: TRBV4-1; CDR3aa: CASSQRTPYQETQYF
abundance: few; j_gene: TRBJ1-5; v_gene: TRBV28; CDR3aa: CASTLGGISNQPQHF
abundance: few; j_gene: TRBJ2-5; v_gene: TRBV11-2; CDR3aa: CASSQNRAAGLVGYF
abundance: -; j_gene: TRBJ1-1; v_gene: TRBV11-3; CDR3aa: CASSSGRQGAEAFF
abundance: many; j_gene: TRBJ1-5; v_gene: TRBV7-2; CDR3aa: CASSLEGLSNQPQHF
abundance: -; j_gene: TRBJ2-3; v_gene: TRBV24-1; CDR3aa: CATSDSRDATDTQYF
abundance: -; j_gene: TRBJ1-6; v_gene: TRBV11-2; CDR3aa: CASSLDGANNSPLHF
abundance: -; j_gene: TRBJ2-5; v_gene: TRBV12-3/TRBV12-4; CDR3aa: CASSKVTRAHQETQYF
abundance: few; j_gene: TRBJ1-5; v_gene: TRBV7-8; CDR3aa: CASSSIRTGTGYSNQPQHF
abundance: many; j_gene: TRBJ2-1; v_gene: TRBV7-9; CDR3aa: CASSLSQNEQFF
abundance: -; j_gene: TRBJ1-2; v_gene: TRBV29-1; CDR3aa: CSAQGREGGYTF
abundance: many; j_gene: TRBJ1-2; v_gene: TRBV20-1; CDR3aa: CSARADTGTNYGYTF
abundance: many; j_gene: TRBJ2-5; v_gene: TRBV25-1; CDR3aa: CASSRDTSQETQYF
abundance: many; j_gene: TRBJ2-1; v_gene: TRBV6-2/TRBV6-3; CDR3aa: CASSSQGRGYNEQFF
abundance: -; j_gene: TRBJ2-3; v_gene: TRBV5-4; CDR3aa: CASRFGGRTDTQYF